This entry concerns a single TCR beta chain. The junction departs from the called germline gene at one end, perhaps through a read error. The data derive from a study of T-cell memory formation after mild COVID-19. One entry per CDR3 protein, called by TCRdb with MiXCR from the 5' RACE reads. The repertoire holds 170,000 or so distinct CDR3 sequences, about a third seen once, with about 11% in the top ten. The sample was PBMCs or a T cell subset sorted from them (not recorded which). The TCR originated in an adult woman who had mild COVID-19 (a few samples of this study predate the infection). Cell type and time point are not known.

The DNA of the CDR3 is TGTGCTAGCAGCCGGTCGTCCGCGAACACCGGGGAGCTGTTTTTT. Protein sequence: CASSRSSANTGELFF. V and J are TRBV7-7 and TRBJ2-2; D gene uncertain. CDR1 and CDR2 from the germline V gene are SSHAT and FNYEAQ (reference sequence). The CDR3 totals 15 residues.